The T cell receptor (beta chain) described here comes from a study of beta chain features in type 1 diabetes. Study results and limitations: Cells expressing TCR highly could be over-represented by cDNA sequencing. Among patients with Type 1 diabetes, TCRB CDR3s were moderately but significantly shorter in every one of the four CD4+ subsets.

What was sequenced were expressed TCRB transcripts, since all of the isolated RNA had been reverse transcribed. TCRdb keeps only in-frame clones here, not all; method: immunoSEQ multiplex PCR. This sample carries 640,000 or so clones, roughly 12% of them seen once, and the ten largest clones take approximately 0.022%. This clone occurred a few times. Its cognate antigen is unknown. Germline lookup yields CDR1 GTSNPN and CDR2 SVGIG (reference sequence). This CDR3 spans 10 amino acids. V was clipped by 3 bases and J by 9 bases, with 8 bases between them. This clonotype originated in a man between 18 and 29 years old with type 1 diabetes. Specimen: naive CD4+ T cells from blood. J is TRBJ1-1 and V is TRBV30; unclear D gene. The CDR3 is CAWSGQKAFF. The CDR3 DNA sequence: TGTGCCTGGAGCGGGCAGAAAGCTTTCTTT.